One sample yielded the 13 T cell receptor beta chains listed below, sequenced in a study of blood T cell repertoires in COVID-19. The assay was immunoSEQ multiplex PCR, and TCRdb's table has in-frame clones only and misses some. The sample contains about 160,000 clones, roughly 80% of which appear only once. The sequenced material came from PBMCs or T cells enriched from blood (not recorded which). Source of these receptors: an older woman who had recovered from COVID-19.

This chain joins TRBV10-3 and TRBJ1-2; tentative D call: TRBD1 (6 bases). V dropped 0 bases and J dropped 5 bases, with 13 bases sitting between them. Germline-derived CDR1 and CDR2 are ENHRY and SYGVKD. The CDR3 spans 15 residues. Written as DNA, the CDR3 is TGTGCCATCAGTGAGTCGGACAGCCACCTTTATGGCTACACCTTC. It yields the protein CAISESDSHLYGYTF.

As to this clone: This CDR3 is also generated by other DNA sequences in the sample. The chain employs TRBV4-1 and TRBJ1-1; D ambiguous. V was cut by 1 base and J by 1 base, with 4 bases left in between. Germline assignment: CDR1 MGHRA and CDR2 YSYEKL. CDR3 size: 13 residues. CDR3 nucleotides: TGCGCCAGCAGCCAAGGACAGAACACTGAAGCTTTCTTT. It encodes CASSQGQNTEAFF.

This chain uses TRBV6-1 with TRBJ1-2; D gene uncertain. Trimming left V 1 base short and J 3 bases short, with 15 bases between. The CDR3 is 16 amino acids. The germline V gene has CDR1 MNHNS and CDR2 SASEGT. CDR3: CASSEGAGFGDYGYTF. As DNA, the CDR3 is TGTGCCAGCAGTGAAGGTGCCGGTTTCGGGGACTATGGCTACACCTTC.

This chain uses TRBV7-3 with TRBJ2-3; 10 positions agree with TRBD2. Germline CDR1 reads SGHTA; CDR2 reads FQGTGA. CDR3 length: 16 residues. J lost 0 bases, V lost 2 bases, and 2 bases had no gene match. CDR3 in DNA: TGTGCCAGCAGCTTACTAGCGGGGGATAGCACAGATACGCAGTATTTT. Translation gives CASSLLAGDSTDTQYF.

In this sample, this clone turned up many times. This rearrangement joins TRBV3-1 (or the pseudogene TRBV3-2) to TRBJ2-7; 11 bases match TRBD2. V lost 1 base, J lost 0 bases, and 2 bases stayed unmatched. The CDR3 covers 16 residues. Looked up from germline, CDR1 is LGHDT and CDR2 is YNNKEL (reference sequence). CDR3 sequence reads: CASSQGLAGNSYEQYF. CDR3 nucleotide sequence: TGTGCCAGCAGCCAAGGACTAGCGGGGAACTCCTACGAGCAGTACTTC.

This rearrangement joins TRBV6-4 to TRBJ2-1, with 9 bases matching TRBD2. Germline CDR1 reads MRHNA; CDR2 reads SNTAGT. There are 16 residues in the CDR3. V dropped 0 bases and J dropped 8; count of bases not matched to a gene: 8. DNA of the CDR3: TGTGCCAGCAGTGACTCTCGCGGGGCTAGCGGGGATGAGCAGTTCTTC. Its protein product is CASSDSRGASGDEQFF.

The V and J genes are TRBV4-1 and TRBJ2-2, with D possibly being TRBD2 (6 bases). Germline CDR1 and CDR2: MGHRA and YSYEKL. V was cut by 4 bases and J by 5 bases, with 17 bases left in between. The CDR3 has 16 residues. The CDR3 DNA sequence: TGCGCCAGCAGCCCCGGGGGAAAGGGGTGGACCGGGGAGCTGTTTTTT. It yields the protein CASSPGGKGWTGELFF.

The chain links TRBV5-1 to TRBJ2-7; TRBD2 is a possible D gene (6 bases). Trimming shortened V by 7 bases and J by 3 bases, and 14 bases separated the two germline ends. The CDR3 has 13 amino acids. Germline V lookup: CDR1 SGHRS, CDR2 YFSETQ. This CDR3 reads CASAGQGGYEQYF. Here the CDR3 DNA reads TGCGCCAGCGCGGGGCAGGGAGGCTACGAGCAGTACTTC.

This chain joins TRBV10-3 and TRBJ1-2, with 11 bases identical to TRBD1. The germline CDR1 and CDR2 sequences are ENHRY and SYGVKD. The CDR3 is made up of 14 amino acids. The junction had 11 bases not matched to a gene; V was cut back by 11 bases and J by 6 bases. CDR3 region: CAARGQGDLNGYTF. CDR3 coding DNA: TGTGCCGCCAGGGGACAGGGGGACCTCAATGGCTACACCTTC.

The J gene is TRBJ2-5, the V gene TRBV5-1; 9 positions agree with TRBD1. CDR1 is SGHRS, CDR2 YFSETQ, per germline. Trimming cost V 4 bases and J 5 bases; bases outside gene matches: 12. The CDR3 length is 16 residues. The CDR3 is CASSTQGQGRSETQYF. The CDR3 DNA reads TGCGCCAGCAGCACCCAAGGACAGGGGAGAAGCGAGACCCAGTACTTC.

The V gene is TRBV7-2, the J gene TRBJ2-3, with 8 bases that match TRBD2. The V segment lost 6 bases and the J segment 1 base; nucleotides outside the gene matches: 3. The CDR3 loop spans 14 amino acids. Germline V gives CDR1 SGHTA, CDR2 FQGNSA. CDR3 sequence: CASRPAGGTDTQYF. The CDR3 DNA reads as TGTGCCAGCAGGCCAGCGGGGGGCACAGATACGCAGTATTTT.

The chain employs TRBV27 and TRBJ2-2, with 10 bases identical to TRBD1. CDR3 size: 16 residues. CDR1 and CDR2 from the germline V gene are MNHEY and SMNVEV (reference sequence). V lost 5 bases to trimming and J lost 5 bases; unmatched junction nucleotides: 8. This CDR3 reads CASSPEGQGRTGELFF. The CDR3 region has the DNA TGTGCCAGCAGTCCAGAGGGACAGGGGAGGACCGGGGAGCTGTTTTTT.

This sequence joins TRBV6-6 and TRBJ1-2; tentatively, D is TRBD1 (5 bases). The CDR3 spans 16 residues. Germline V gene data show CDR1 as MNHNY and CDR2 as SVGAGI (reference sequence). V lost 2 bases, J lost 2 bases, and 15 bases lay in between. The CDR3 DNA reads as TGTGCCAGCAGTTACGCCCGGTGGGGGGAAAACTATGGCTACACCTTC. This gives the protein CASSYARWGENYGYTF.